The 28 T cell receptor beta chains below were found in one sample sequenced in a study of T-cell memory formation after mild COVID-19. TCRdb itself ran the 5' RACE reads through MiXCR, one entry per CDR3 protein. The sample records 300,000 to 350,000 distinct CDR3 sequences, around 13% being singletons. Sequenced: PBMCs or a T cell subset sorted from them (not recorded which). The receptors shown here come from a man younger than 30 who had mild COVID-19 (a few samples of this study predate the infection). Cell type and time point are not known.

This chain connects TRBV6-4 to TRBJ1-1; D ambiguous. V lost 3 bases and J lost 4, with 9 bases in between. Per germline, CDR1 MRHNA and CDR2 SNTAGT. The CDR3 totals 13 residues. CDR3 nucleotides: TGTGCCAGCAGTGAGGTACGGGGCACTGAAGCTTTCTTT. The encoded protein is CASSEVRGTEAFF.

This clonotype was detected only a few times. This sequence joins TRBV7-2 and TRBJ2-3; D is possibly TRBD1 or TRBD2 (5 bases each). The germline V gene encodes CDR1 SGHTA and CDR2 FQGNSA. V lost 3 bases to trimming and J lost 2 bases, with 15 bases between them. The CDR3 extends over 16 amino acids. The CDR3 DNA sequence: TGTGCCAGCAGCTTCCAGGGACGAAGGGTCACAGATACGCAGTATTTT. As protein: CASSFQGRRVTDTQYF. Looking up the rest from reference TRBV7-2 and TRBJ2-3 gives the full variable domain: GAGVSQSPSNKVTEKGKDVELRCDPISGHTALYWYRQSLGQGLEFLIYFQGNSAPDKSGLPSDRFSAERTGGSVSTLTIQRTQQEDSAVYLCASSFQGRRVTDTQYFGPGTRLTVL.

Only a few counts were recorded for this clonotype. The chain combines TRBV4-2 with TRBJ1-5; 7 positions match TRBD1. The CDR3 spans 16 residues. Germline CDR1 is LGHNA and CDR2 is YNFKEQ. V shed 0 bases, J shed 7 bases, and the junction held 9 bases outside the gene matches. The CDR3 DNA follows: TGTGCCAGCAGCCAAGAACTGAGGGGGCTGGGACAGCCCCAGCATTTT. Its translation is CASSQELRGLGQPQHF.

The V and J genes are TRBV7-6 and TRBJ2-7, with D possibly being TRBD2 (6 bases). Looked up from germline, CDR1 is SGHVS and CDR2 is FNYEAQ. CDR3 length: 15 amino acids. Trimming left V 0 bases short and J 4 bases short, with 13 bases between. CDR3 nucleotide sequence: TGTGCCAGCAGCTTAGCGTGGGAGGCCCGTTACGAGCAGTACTTC. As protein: CASSLAWEARYEQYF.

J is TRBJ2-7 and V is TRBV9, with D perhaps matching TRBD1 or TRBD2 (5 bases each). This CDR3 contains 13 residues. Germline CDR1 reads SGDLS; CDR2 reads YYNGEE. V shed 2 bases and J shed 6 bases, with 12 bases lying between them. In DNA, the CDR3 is TGTGCCAGCAGCGTTGGGGGTACCTCCGAGCAGTACTTC. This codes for CASSVGGTSEQYF. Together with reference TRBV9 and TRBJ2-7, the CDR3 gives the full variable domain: DSGVTQTPKHLITATGQRVTLRCSPRSGDLSVYWYQQSLDQGLQFLIQYYNGEERAKGNILERFSAQQFPDLHSELNLSSLELGDSALYFCASSVGGTSEQYFGPGTRLTVT.

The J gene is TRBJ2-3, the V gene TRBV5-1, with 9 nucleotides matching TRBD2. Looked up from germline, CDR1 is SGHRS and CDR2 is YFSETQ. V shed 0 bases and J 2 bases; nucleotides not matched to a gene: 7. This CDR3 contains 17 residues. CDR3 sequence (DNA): TGCGCCAGCAGCTTGGGAGCAGCGGGGGGACCCACAGATACGCAGTATTTT. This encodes CASSLGAAGGPTDTQYF.

CDR3 protein: CASSLLLGRNTEAFF. The CDR3 region has the DNA TGTGCCAGCAGCTTGTTACTGGGACGGAACACTGAAGCTTTCTTT. V gene TRBV7-2 combines with J gene TRBJ1-1, with D maybe TRBD1 (5 bases). V dropped 3 bases and J dropped 1 base, with 12 bases sitting between them. CDR3 length: 15 amino acids. The germline V gene encodes CDR1 SGHTA and CDR2 FQGNSA. Combining the CDR3 with reference TRBV7-2 and TRBJ1-1 gives the whole variable domain GAGVSQSPSNKVTEKGKDVELRCDPISGHTALYWYRQSLGQGLEFLIYFQGNSAPDKSGLPSDRFSAERTGGSVSTLTIQRTQQEDSAVYLCASSLLLGRNTEAFFGQGTRLTVV.

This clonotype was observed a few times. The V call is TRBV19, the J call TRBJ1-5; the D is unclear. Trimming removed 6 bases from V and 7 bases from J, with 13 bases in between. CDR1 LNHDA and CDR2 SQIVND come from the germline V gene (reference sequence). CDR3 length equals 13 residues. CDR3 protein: CASREEWRQPQHF. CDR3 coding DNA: TGTGCCAGTAGGGAGGAGTGGCGGCAGCCCCAGCATTTT.

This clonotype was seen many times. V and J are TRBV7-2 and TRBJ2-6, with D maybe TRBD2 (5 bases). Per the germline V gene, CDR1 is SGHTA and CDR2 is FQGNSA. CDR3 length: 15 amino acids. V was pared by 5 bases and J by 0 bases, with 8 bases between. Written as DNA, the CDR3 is TGTGCCAGCAGCAATCGGGACTCTGGGGCCAACGTCCTGACTTTC. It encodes CASSNRDSGANVLTF.

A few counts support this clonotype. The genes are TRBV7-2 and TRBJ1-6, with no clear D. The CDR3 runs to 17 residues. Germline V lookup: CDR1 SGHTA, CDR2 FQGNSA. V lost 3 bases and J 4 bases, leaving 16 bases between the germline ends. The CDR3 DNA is TGTGCCAGCAGCTTTTACCAGGATCGTCGGTATAATTCACCCCTCCACTTT. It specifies CASSFYQDRRYNSPLHF.

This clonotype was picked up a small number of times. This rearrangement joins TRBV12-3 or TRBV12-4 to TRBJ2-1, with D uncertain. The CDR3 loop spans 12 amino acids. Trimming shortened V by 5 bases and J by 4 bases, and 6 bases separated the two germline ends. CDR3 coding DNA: TGTGCCAGCAGTCAAGGGTACAATGAGCAGTTCTTC. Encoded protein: CASSQGYNEQFF.

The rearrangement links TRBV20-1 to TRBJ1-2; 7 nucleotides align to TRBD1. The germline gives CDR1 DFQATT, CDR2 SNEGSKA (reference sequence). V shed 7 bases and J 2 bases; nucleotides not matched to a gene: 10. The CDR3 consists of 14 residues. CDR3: CSVRAGGRNYGYTF. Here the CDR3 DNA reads TGCAGTGTTAGGGCAGGGGGTCGGAACTATGGCTACACCTTC.

The CDR3 DNA follows: TGCGCCAGCAGCCGCGGACAGGGCCCGTACCAAGAGACCCAGTACTTC. This encodes CASSRGQGPYQETQYF. The chain recombines TRBV5-1 with TRBJ2-5; TRBD1 matches at 8 bases. The CDR3 loop spans 16 amino acids. Germline V CDR1 and CDR2: SGHRS, YFSETQ. Losses at the gene ends were 4 bases for V and 0 bases for J; bases not matched to a gene: 8.

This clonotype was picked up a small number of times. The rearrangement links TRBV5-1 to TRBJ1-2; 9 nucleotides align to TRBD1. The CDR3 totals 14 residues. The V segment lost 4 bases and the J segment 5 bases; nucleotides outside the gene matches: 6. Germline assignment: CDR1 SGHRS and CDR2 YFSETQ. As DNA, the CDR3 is TGCGCCAGCAGCCCTGGACAGGGGAGGTATGGCTACACCTTC. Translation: CASSPGQGRYGYTF.

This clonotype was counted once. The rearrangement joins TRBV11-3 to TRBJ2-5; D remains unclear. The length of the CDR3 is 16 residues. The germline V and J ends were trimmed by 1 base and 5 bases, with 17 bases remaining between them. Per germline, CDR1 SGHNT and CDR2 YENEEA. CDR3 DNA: TGTGCCAGCAGCTTAGGCCGGGTCCCGAAATCCGAGACCCAGTACTTC. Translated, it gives CASSLGRVPKSETQYF.

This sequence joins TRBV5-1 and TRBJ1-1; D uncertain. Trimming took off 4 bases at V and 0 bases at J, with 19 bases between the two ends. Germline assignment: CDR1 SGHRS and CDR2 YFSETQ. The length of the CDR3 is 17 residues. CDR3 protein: CASSPRAAPLMNTEAFF. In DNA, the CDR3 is TGCGCCAGCAGCCCCCGCGCCGCGCCCTTAATGAACACTGAAGCTTTCTTT.

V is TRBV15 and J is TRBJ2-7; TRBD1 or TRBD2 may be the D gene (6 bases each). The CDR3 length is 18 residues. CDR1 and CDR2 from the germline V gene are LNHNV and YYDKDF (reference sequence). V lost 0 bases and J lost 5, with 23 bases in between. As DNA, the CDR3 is TGTGCCACCAGCAGAGACAGGGGAGGCGGGTACCGACCAAACGAGCAGTACGTC. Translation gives CATSRDRGGGYRPNEQYV.

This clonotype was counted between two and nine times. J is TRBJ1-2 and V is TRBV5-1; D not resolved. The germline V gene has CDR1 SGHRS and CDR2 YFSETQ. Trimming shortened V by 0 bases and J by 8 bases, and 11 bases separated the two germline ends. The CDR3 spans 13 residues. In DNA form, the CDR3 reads TGCGCCAGCAGCTTGGTGGGGAGAGGCGGCTACACCTTC. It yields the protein CASSLVGRGGYTF.

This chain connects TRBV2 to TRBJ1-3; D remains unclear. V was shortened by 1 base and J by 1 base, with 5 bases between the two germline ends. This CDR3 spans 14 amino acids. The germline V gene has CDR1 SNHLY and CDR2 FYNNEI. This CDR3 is CASSEVFSGNTIYF. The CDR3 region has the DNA TGTGCCAGCAGTGAAGTATTTTCTGGAAACACCATATATTTT.

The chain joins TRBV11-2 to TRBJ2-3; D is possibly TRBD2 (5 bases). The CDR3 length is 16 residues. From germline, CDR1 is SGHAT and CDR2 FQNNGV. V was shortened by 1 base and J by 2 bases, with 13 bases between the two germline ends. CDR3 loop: CASSLGPRLYTDTQYF. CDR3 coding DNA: TGTGCCAGCAGCTTAGGTCCCCGACTATACACAGATACGCAGTATTTT.

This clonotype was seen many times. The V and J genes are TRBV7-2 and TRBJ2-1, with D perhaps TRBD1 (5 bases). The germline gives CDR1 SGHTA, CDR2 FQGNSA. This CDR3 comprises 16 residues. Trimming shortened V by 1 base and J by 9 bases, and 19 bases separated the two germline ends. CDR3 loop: CASSLVLHRQIGEQFF. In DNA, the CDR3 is TGTGCCAGCAGCTTAGTTTTGCACAGGCAAATTGGTGAGCAGTTCTTC.

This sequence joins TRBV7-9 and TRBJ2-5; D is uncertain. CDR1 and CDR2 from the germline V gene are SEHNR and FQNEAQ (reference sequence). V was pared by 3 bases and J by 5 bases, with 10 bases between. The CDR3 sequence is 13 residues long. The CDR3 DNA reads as TGTGCCAGCAGCTTTCTGGGTCCGGAGACCCAGTACTTC. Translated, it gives CASSFLGPETQYF.

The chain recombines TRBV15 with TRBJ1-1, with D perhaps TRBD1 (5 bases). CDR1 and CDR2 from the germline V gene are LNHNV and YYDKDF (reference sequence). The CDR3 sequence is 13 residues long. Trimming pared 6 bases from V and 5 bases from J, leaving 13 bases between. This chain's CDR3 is CATRWGIGTEAFF. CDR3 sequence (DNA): TGTGCCACCAGATGGGGGATTGGTACTGAAGCTTTCTTT.

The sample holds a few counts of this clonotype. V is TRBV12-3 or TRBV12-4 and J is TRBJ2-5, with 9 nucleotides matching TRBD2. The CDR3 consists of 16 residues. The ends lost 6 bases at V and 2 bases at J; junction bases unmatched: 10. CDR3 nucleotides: TGTGCCAGCAGAGATCGCCAGCGGGGGGCTCAAGAGACCCAGTACTTC. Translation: CASRDRQRGAQETQYF.

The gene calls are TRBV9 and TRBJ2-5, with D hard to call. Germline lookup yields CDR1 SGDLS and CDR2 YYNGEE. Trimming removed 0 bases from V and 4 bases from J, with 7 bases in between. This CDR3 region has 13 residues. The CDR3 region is CASSVAPGETQYF. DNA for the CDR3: TGTGCCAGCAGCGTAGCTCCCGGAGAGACCCAGTACTTC.

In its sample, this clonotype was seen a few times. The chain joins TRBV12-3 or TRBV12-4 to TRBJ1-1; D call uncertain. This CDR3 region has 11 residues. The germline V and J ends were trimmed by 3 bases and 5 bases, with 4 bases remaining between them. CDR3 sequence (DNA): TGTGCCAGCAGTTTTCAGACTGAAGCTTTCTTT. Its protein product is CASSFQTEAFF.

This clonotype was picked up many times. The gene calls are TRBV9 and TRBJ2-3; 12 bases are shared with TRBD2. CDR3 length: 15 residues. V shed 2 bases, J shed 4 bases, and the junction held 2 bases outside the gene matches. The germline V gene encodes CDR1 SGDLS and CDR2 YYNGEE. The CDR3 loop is CASSVLAGGADTQYF. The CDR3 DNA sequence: TGTGCCAGCAGCGTCCTAGCGGGGGGGGCAGATACGCAGTATTTT.

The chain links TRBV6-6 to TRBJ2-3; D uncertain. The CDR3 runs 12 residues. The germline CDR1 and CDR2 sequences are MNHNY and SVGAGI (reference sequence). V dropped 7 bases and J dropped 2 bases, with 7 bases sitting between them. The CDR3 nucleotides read TGTGCCAGCACTGGAGACACAGATACGCAGTATTTT. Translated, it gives CASTGDTDTQYF.